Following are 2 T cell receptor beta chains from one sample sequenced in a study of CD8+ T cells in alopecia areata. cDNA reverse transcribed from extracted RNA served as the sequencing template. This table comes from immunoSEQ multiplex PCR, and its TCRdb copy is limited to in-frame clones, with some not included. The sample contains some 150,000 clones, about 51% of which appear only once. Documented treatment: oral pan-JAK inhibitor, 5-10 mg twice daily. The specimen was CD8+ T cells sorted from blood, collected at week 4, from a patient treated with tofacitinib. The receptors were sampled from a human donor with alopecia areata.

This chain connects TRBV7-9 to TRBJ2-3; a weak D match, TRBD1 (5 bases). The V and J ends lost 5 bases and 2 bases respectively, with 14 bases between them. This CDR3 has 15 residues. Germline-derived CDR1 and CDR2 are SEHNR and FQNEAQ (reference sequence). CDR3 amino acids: CASSLQASSTDTQYF. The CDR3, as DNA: TGTGCCAGCAGCCTACAGGCGTCCTCCACAGATACGCAGTATTTT.

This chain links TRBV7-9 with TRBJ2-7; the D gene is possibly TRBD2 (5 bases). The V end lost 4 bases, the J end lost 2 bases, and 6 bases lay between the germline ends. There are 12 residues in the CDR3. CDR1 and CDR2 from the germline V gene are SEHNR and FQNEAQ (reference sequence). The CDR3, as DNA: TGTGCCAGCAGCTCGACTACCTACGAGCAGTACTTC. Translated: CASSSTTYEQYF.